The 2 T cell receptor beta chains presented below share a single source sample, sequenced in a study of cytomegalovirus exposure and HLA in healthy donors. PCR primers comprised 60 Vbeta and 13 Jbeta primers. Sequencing used immunoSEQ multiplex PCR; TCRdb keeps in-frame clones, though not all of them. This sample carries approximately 150,000 clones, 60% to 80% of them seen once, and the ten largest clones take about 13%. Sequencing was performed on PBMCs. Every receptor here comes from a woman aged 50 to 60 in good health and CMV-seropositive.

The chain carries TRBV27 and TRBJ2-2; D call uncertain. The CDR3 runs to 13 residues. The germline V and J ends were trimmed by 2 bases and 7 bases, with 8 bases remaining between them. CDR1 and CDR2 (germline): MNHEY, SMNVEV (reference sequence). Here the CDR3 DNA reads TGTGCCAGCAGTTTAATGAAGCGCGGGGAGCTGTTTTTT. Its protein is CASSLMKRGELFF.

This clone has only a few counts. The chain employs TRBV29-1 and TRBJ2-3; 9 bases fit TRBD1. This CDR3 is built from 15 residues. CDR1 is SQVTM, CDR2 ANQGSEA, per germline. V was clipped by 8 bases and J by 5 bases; unmatched bases: 14. Here the CDR3 DNA reads TGCAGCACGGAATGGACAGGGGAGCGGTTAGATACGCAGTATTTT. Amino acids: CSTEWTGERLDTQYF.